One and the same sample provided the 13 T cell receptor beta chains below, sequenced in a study of post-analysis software for immune sequencing data (dated by TCRdb to the mid-2010s). General findings and caveats noted by the study authors: Four or five TRBV segments, including TRBV5-6, TRBV5-1 and TRBV20-1, were significantly more frequent in patients than controls.

Their specific antigens are unknown. The library was obtained by PCR. The sample was run on an Illumina HiSeq 2500. Unique molecular identifiers were incorporated into TCR beta cDNA libraries to reduce PCR and sequencing biases. Using fastp at Q25 and MiXCR, TCRdb reprocessed the public reads and kept productive beta chains. Every CDR3 protein is listed once, alongside the most common genes and DNA of its rows. For this sample the table gives hundreds of thousands of distinct CDR3 sequences, of which roughly 45% were detected only once. The ten biggest clones cover over 10% of the sample. Sequenced: blood. These receptors were collected from a girl under 18 with multiple sclerosis.

This chain uses TRBV6-6 with TRBJ2-1; 9 bases agree with TRBD1. CDR3 length: 16 amino acids. Germline V gene data show CDR1 as MNHNY and CDR2 as SVGAGI (reference sequence). With V trimmed by 2 bases and J by 0 bases, 2 bases remained unmatched. DNA of the CDR3: TGTGCCAGCAGTTACACGACAGGGGGCTCCTACAATGAGCAGTTCTTC. It is translated as CASSYTTGGSYNEQFF.

The chain employs TRBV6-5 and TRBJ1-2, with D unresolved. The germline gives CDR1 MNHEY, CDR2 SVGAGI. The V end lost 2 bases, the J end lost 8 bases, and 12 bases lay between the germline ends. The CDR3 has 13 residues. CDR3 sequence (DNA): TGTGCCAGCAGTTACGAGGCCCGTCGCGGCTACACCTTC. Its protein product is CASSYEARRGYTF.

This clonotype occurred a few times. The chain couples TRBV9 to TRBJ2-1; D is possibly TRBD2 (6 bases). The CDR3 covers 15 residues. CDR1 is SGDLS, CDR2 YYNGEE, per germline. V was clipped by 3 bases and J by 0 bases, with 10 bases between them. DNA for the CDR3: TGTGCCAGCAGCGGGTGGGAGGACTCCTACAATGAGCAGTTCTTC. Translation: CASSGWEDSYNEQFF.

This clonotype was seen only a few times. J is TRBJ2-7 and V is TRBV10-3; TRBD2 might be the D (5 bases). Germline V gives CDR1 ENHRY, CDR2 SYGVKD. V was trimmed by 8 bases and J by 7 bases, leaving 12 bases between them. The CDR3 runs to 11 residues. CDR3 residues: CAIRGEMEQYF. The CDR3 bases are TGTGCCATCCGTGGGGAGATGGAGCAGTACTTC.

The chain joins TRBV11-1 to TRBJ2-1; 8 bases line up with TRBD1. CDR3 size: 17 residues. Germline trimming cut 5 bases from V and 0 bases from J; bases unmatched to any gene: 9. The germline gives CDR1 SGHAT, CDR2 FQDESV (reference sequence). CDR3 sequence: CASSQSPGTGSYNEQFF. The DNA for the CDR3 is TGTGCCAGCAGCCAAAGCCCGGGGACAGGCTCCTACAATGAGCAGTTCTTC.

The CDR3 reads CASSLTTDRDTQYF. The CDR3 nucleotides are TGTGCCAGCAGCCTGACGACAGATCGAGATACGCAGTATTTT. The rearrangement uses TRBV7-9 and TRBJ2-3; perhaps TRBD1 as D (5 bases). Germline lookup yields CDR1 SEHNR and CDR2 FQNEAQ (reference sequence). The V end was cut by 5 bases, the J end by 5 bases, with 14 bases between. CDR3 length: 14 residues.

The gene calls are TRBV20-1 and TRBJ2-5, with 9 bases matching TRBD2. This CDR3 has 14 residues. The V segment lost 6 bases and the J segment 2 bases; nucleotides outside the gene matches: 7. CDR1 is DFQATT and CDR2 is SNEGSKA in the germline V gene (reference sequence). The CDR3 sequence is CSARPSGGQETQYF. The CDR3 DNA sequence: TGCAGTGCCAGACCCAGCGGGGGGCAAGAGACCCAGTACTTC.

This clonotype occurred a few times. The chain combines TRBV12-3 or TRBV12-4 with TRBJ2-5, with 7 bases aligning to TRBD1. V shed 5 bases, J shed 12 bases, and the junction held 6 bases outside the gene matches. The CDR3 loop spans 11 amino acids. The CDR3 DNA sequence: TGTGCCAGCAGTCGACAGGGCGATAAGTACTTC. Translation: CASSRQGDKYF.

The J gene is TRBJ1-1, the V gene TRBV5-5, with 9 nucleotides matching TRBD1. Per the germline V gene, CDR1 is SGHKS and CDR2 is YYEKEE (reference sequence). The V segment lost 5 bases and the J segment 3 bases; nucleotides outside the gene matches: 5. The CDR3 spans 14 residues. CDR3 sequence: CASSPQGADTEAFF. CDR3 nucleotides: TGTGCCAGCAGTCCACAGGGGGCCGACACTGAAGCTTTCTTT.

This clonotype was recorded once. The chain couples TRBV18 to TRBJ2-4, with 10 bases aligning to TRBD1. TRBJ2-7 explains the end of the DNA better; the J call may be wrong. Germline lookup yields CDR1 KGHSH and CDR2 LQKENI. The CDR3 has 14 amino acids. CDR3 in amino acids: CASCLGQGTYEQYF. CDR3 nucleotides: TGTGCCAGCTGTTTGGGACAGGGGACCTACGAGCAGTACTTC.

The chain has TRBV25-1 and TRBJ2-5, with D possibly TRBD1 on 6 matching bases. There are 13 residues in the CDR3. The V gene's germline CDR1 is MGHDK and CDR2 SYGVNS. Trimming pared 1 base from V and 11 bases from J, leaving 14 bases between. The CDR3 region is CASSELGAQGQYF. DNA for the CDR3: TGTGCCAGCAGTGAATTAGGGGCGCAGGGGCAGTACTTC.

This chain connects TRBV28 to TRBJ2-1; the match to TRBD2 covers 9 bases. Germline values: CDR1 MDHEN, CDR2 SYDVKM. The J segment lost 10 bases and the V segment lost 10 bases, leaving 23 bases of the junction unmatched. The length of the CDR3 is 17 residues. CDR3 coding DNA: TGTGCCAACAGCCCCCCCCGCGGGAGGGCCGGATCGGGCGAGCAGTTCTTC. It encodes CANSPPRGRAGSGEQFF.

This clonotype was recorded a few times. CDR3 residues: CASSLVAGDDNEQFF. The CDR3 nucleotides read TGTGCCAGCAGTTTAGTAGCGGGAGACGACAATGAGCAGTTCTTC. V and J are TRBV28 and TRBJ2-1, with 9 positions matching TRBD2. The CDR3 sequence is 15 residues long. Germline V CDR1 and CDR2: MDHEN, SYDVKM. The trim removed 2 bases at V and 5 bases at J, leaving 4 bases unmatched.